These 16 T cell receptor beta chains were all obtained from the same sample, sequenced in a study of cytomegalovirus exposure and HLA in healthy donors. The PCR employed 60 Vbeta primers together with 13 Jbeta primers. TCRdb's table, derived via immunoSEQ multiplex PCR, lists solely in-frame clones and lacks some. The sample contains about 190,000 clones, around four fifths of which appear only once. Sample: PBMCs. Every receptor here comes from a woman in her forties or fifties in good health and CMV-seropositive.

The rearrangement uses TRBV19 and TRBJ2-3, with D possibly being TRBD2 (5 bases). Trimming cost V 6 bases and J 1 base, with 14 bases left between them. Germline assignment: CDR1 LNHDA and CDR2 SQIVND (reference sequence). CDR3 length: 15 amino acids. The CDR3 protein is CASSLKRIGTDTQYF. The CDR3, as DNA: TGTGCCAGTAGCCTAAAGCGGATAGGCACAGATACGCAGTATTTT. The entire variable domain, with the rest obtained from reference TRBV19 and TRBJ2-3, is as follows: DGGITQSPKYLFRKEGQNVTLSCEQNLNHDAMYWYRQDPGQGLRLIYYSQIVNDFQKGDIAEGYSVSREKKESFPLTVTSAQKNPTAFYLCASSLKRIGTDTQYFGPGTRLTVL.

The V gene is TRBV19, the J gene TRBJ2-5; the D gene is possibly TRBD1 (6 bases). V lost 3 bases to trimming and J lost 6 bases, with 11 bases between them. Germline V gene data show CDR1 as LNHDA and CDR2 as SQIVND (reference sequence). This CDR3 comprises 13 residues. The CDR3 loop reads CASSITGFQTQYF. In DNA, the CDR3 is TGTGCCAGTAGTATCACAGGGTTTCAGACCCAGTACTTC.

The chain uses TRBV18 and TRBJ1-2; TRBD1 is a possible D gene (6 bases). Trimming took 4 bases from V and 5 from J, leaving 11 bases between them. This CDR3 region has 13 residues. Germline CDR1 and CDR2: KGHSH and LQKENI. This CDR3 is CASSRDRTYGYTF. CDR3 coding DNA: TGTGCCAGCTCACGTGACAGGACATATGGCTACACCTTC.

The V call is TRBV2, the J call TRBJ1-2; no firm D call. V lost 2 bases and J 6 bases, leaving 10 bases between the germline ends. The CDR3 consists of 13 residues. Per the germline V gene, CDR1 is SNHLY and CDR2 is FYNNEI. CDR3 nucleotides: TGTGCCAGCAGTGAATCGGAGAGTCATGGCTACACCTTC. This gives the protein CASSESESHGYTF.

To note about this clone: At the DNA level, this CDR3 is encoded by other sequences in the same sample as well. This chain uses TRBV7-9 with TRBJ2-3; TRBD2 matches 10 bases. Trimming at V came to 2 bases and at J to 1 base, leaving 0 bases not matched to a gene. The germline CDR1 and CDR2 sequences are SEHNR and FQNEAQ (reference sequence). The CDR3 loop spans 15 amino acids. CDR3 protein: CASSLTSGGTDTQYF. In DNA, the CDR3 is TGTGCCAGCAGCTTAACTAGCGGGGGCACAGATACGCAGTATTTT.

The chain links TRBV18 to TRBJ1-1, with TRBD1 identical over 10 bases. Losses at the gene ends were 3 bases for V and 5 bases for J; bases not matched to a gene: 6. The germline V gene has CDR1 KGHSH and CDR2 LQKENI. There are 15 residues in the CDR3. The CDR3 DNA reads TGTGCCAGCTCACCTCTCGGGACAGGGGAGACTGAAGCTTTCTTT. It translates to CASSPLGTGETEAFF.

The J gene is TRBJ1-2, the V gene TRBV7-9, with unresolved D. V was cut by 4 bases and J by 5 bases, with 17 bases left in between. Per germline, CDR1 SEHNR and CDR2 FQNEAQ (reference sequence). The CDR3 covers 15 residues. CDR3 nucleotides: TGTGCCAGCAGCTCATCCGGGTCCTCCCGGTATGGCTACACCTTC. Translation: CASSSSGSSRYGYTF.

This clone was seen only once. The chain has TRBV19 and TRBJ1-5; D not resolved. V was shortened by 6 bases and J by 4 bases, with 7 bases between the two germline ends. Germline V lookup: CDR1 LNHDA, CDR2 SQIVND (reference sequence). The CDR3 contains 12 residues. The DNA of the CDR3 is TGTGCCAGTAGCTCGTATAATCAGCCCCAGCATTTT. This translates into CASSSYNQPQHF.

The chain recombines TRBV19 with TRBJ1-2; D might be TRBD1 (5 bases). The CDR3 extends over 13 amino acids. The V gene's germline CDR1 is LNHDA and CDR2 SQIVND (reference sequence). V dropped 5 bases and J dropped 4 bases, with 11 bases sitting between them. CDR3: CASSVGTVYGYTF. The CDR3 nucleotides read TGTGCCAGTAGTGTGGGGACTGTCTATGGCTACACCTTC.

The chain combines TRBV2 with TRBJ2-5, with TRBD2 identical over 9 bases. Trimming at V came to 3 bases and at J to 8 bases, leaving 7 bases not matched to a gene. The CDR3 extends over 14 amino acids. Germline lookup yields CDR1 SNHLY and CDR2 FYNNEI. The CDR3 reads CASSEGGGAATQYF. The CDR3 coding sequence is TGTGCCAGCAGTGAGGGCGGGGGGGCAGCCACCCAGTACTTC. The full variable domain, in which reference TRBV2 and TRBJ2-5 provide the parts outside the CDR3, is EPEVTQTPSHQVTQMGQEVILRCVPISNHLYFYWYRQILGQKVEFLVSFYNNEISEKSEIFDDQFSVERPDGSNFTLKIRSTKLEDSAMYFCASSEGGGAATQYFGPGTRLLVL.

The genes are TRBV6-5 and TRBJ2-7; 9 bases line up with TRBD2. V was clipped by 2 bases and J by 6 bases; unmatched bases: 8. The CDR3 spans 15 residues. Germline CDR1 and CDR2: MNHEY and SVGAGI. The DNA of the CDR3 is TGTGCCAGCAGTTACGGTAGCGGGGGAGTTGGCGAGCAGTACTTC. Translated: CASSYGSGGVGEQYF.

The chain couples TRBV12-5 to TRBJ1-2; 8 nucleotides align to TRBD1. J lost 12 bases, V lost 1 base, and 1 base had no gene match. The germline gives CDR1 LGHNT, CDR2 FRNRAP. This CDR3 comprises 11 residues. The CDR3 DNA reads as TGTGCTAGTGGTTTGGGACAGGGGAACACCTTC. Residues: CASGLGQGNTF.

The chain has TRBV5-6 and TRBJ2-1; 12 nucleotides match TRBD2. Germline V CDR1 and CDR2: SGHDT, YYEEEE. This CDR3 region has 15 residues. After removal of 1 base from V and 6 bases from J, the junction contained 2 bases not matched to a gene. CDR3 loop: CASSLTGLAGNEQFF. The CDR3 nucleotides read TGTGCCAGCAGCTTGACGGGACTAGCGGGCAATGAGCAGTTCTTC.

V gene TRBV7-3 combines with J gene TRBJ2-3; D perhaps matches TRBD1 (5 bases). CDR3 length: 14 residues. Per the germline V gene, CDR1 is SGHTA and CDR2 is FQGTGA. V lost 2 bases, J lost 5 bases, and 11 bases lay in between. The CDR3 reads CASSLGAARDTQYF. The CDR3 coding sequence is TGTGCCAGCAGCTTAGGGGCAGCCAGAGATACGCAGTATTTT. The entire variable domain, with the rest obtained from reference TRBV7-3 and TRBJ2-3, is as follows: GAGVSQTPSNKVTEKGKYVELRCDPISGHTALYWYRQSLGQGPEFLIYFQGTGAADDSGLPNDRFFAVRPEGSVSTLKIQRTERGDSAVYLCASSLGAARDTQYFGPGTRLTVL.

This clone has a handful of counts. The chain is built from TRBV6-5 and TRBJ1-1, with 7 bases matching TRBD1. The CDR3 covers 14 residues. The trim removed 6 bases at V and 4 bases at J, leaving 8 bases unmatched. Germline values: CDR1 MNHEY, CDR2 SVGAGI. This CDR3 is CASRRGTESTEAFF. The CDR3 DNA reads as TGTGCCAGCAGACGCGGGACAGAAAGCACTGAAGCTTTCTTT.

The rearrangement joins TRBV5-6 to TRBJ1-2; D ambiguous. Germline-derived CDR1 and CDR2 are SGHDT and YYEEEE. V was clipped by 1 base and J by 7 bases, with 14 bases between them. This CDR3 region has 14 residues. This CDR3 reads CASSLREVIGGYTF. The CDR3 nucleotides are TGTGCCAGCAGCTTGAGGGAGGTGATTGGTGGCTACACCTTC.